A single sample is the source of the 22 T cell receptor beta chains below, sequenced in a study of PD-L1 blockade in urothelial cancer. Time point meaning: pretreatment peripheral blood. Only in-frame clones appear in the TCRdb table, and some are missing; sequencing was by immunoSEQ multiplex PCR. The table lists tens of thousands of clones, 85% to 90% of them singletons, with 3.5% to 5% in the top ten. The sample consisted of PBMCs, taken around atezolizumab (anti-PD-L1) treatment. All receptors derive from a man between 70 and 80 years old with urothelial cancer.

CDR3 DNA: TGTGCCAGCAGGGGATACAGGACAGGTCAATCGGAGACCCAGTACTTC. Encoded protein: CASRGYRTGQSETQYF. The rearrangement joins TRBV2 to TRBJ2-5; 7 positions match TRBD1. After removal of 6 bases from V and 5 bases from J, the junction contained 15 bases not matched to a gene. The CDR3 extends over 16 amino acids. CDR1 and CDR2 from the germline V gene are SNHLY and FYNNEI.

CDR3 nucleotide sequence: TGTGCCATCAGTGAGTCGGCTGTGTACGGGGGAAGGACCGGGGAGCTGTTTTTT. Translating it yields CAISESAVYGGRTGELFF. This chain uses TRBV10-3 with TRBJ2-2; D might be TRBD2 (6 bases). V was shortened by 0 bases and J by 5 bases, with 19 bases between the two germline ends. Germline lookup yields CDR1 ENHRY and CDR2 SYGVKD. The CDR3 is made up of 18 amino acids.

J is TRBJ2-2 and V is TRBV30, with 9 positions matching TRBD1. The CDR3 runs to 14 residues. Germline loops: CDR1 GTSNPN, CDR2 SVGIG (reference sequence). V was clipped by 5 bases and J by 5 bases; unmatched bases: 6. The CDR3: CAWPTGTGTGELFF. In nucleotides, the CDR3 is TGTGCCTGGCCAACCGGGACAGGGACCGGGGAGCTGTTTTTT.

This chain uses TRBV5-1 with TRBJ1-2, with D possibly TRBD1 on 6 matching bases. CDR3 length equals 14 residues. The V gene's germline CDR1 is SGHRS and CDR2 YFSETQ. Trimming left V 2 bases short and J 3 bases short, with 11 bases between. CDR3 DNA sequence: TGCGCCAGCAGCTTAGGACAGCTTGACTATGGCTACACCTTC. As protein: CASSLGQLDYGYTF.

DNA of the CDR3: TGTGCCAGCAGTTCAGGGACAGGCGGCTACACCTTC. Translating it yields CASSSGTGGYTF. The V call is TRBV28, the J call TRBJ1-2, with 8 bases matching TRBD1. The CDR3 loop spans 12 amino acids. Germline-derived CDR1 and CDR2 are MDHEN and SYDVKM. J lost 8 bases, V lost 4 bases, and 3 bases had no gene match.

CDR3: CASSYGTGYNQPQHF. CDR3 in DNA: TGTGCCAGCTCCTACGGGACAGGATACAATCAGCCCCAGCATTTT. J is TRBJ1-5 and V is TRBV28, with 8 bases matching TRBD1. This CDR3 region has 15 residues. Germline loops: CDR1 MDHEN, CDR2 SYDVKM. Trimming cost V 8 bases and J 3 bases; bases outside gene matches: 9.

The chain carries TRBV5-1 and TRBJ2-2, with TRBD2 matching over 7 bases. CDR3 length: 16 residues. The V gene's germline CDR1 is SGHRS and CDR2 YFSETQ. Unmatched junction bases numbered 12, after V lost 4 bases and J lost 6 bases. CDR3: CASSPGGGRIAGELFF. CDR3 coding DNA: TGCGCCAGCAGCCCGGGCGGCGGGAGAATCGCCGGGGAGCTGTTTTTT.

V is TRBV6-6 and J is TRBJ2-7; 11 nucleotides match TRBD1. Per germline, CDR1 MNHNY and CDR2 SVGAGI (reference sequence). The CDR3 runs to 14 residues. Trimming removed 2 bases from V and 6 bases from J; junction bases left unmatched: 3. The CDR3 nucleotides read TGTGCCAGCAGTTACGGGACAGGGGGTCGCGAGCAGTACTTC. Protein product: CASSYGTGGREQYF.

V usage is TRBV28 and J usage is TRBJ1-2; D remains ambiguous. V was clipped by 5 bases and J by 8 bases, with 15 bases between them. This CDR3 has 13 residues. CDR1 is MDHEN, CDR2 SYDVKM, per germline. The CDR3 DNA reads as TGTGCCAGCAGTCAGACAACCTTTGGCGGCTACACCTTC. Translation gives CASSQTTFGGYTF.

This chain connects TRBV5-1 to TRBJ2-2; 7 bases line up with TRBD1. The germline V gene encodes CDR1 SGHRS and CDR2 YFSETQ. The CDR3 spans 17 residues. V was pared by 4 bases and J by 0 bases, with 9 bases of the junction left unmatched. The CDR3, as DNA: TGCGCCAGCAGCGCCCCGTACAGGGGAGCGAACACCGGGGAGCTGTTTTTT. Residues: CASSAPYRGANTGELFF. The full variable domain, with the rest looked up from reference TRBV5-1 and TRBJ2-2, is KAGVTQTPRYLIKTRGQQVTLSCSPISGHRSVSWYQQTPGQGLQFLFEYFSETQRNKGNFPGRFSGRQFSNSRSEMNVSTLELGDSALYLCASSAPYRGANTGELFFGEGSRLTVL.

This rearrangement joins TRBV10-3 to TRBJ2-7, with 9 nucleotides matching TRBD1. The CDR3 runs 18 residues. Trimming took 0 bases from V and 5 from J; bases not matched to a gene: 14. Germline CDR1 and CDR2: ENHRY and SYGVKD. In DNA, the CDR3 is TGTGCCATCAGTGAGTCCCCTCAACGGGGTACAGGGGGCAACGAGCAGTACTTC. Translating gives CAISESPQRGTGGNEQYF.

The chain is built from TRBV10-3 and TRBJ2-2, with unresolved D. V was clipped by 4 bases and J by 1 base, with 7 bases between them. The CDR3 totals 14 residues. The germline V gene encodes CDR1 ENHRY and CDR2 SYGVKD. Here the CDR3 reads CAISVNLNTGELFF. CDR3 coding DNA: TGTGCCATCAGTGTCAATTTGAACACCGGGGAGCTGTTTTTT.

The sample holds one count of this clone. This chain connects TRBV29-1 to TRBJ2-3, with TRBD1 as a possible D gene (6 bases). CDR1 is SQVTM, CDR2 ANQGSEA, per germline. The germline V and J ends were trimmed by 6 bases and 1 base, with 11 bases remaining between them. This CDR3 is 13 amino acids long. The CDR3 bases are TGCAGCGTCGGGACACCTCGCACAGATACGCAGTATTTT. Residues: CSVGTPRTDTQYF.

A few counts support this clone. The chain employs TRBV18 and TRBJ1-2, with unresolved D. The CDR3 is 15 residues long. Trimming cost V 2 bases and J 0 bases, with 10 bases left between them. CDR1 KGHSH and CDR2 LQKENI come from the germline V gene. CDR3 nucleotides: TGTGCCAGCTCACCAGAGACTCAAGCTAACTATGGCTACACCTTC. As protein: CASSPETQANYGYTF. The full variable domain, its missing parts supplied by reference TRBV18 and TRBJ1-2, is NAGVMQNPRHLVRRRGQEARLRCSPMKGHSHVYWYRQLPEEGLKFMVYLQKENIIDESGMPKERFSAEFPKEGPSILRIQQVVRGDSAAYFCASSPETQANYGYTFGSGTRLTVV.

The V and J genes are TRBV12-5 and TRBJ2-1, with a weak D call TRBD2 (5 bases). CDR3 length equals 14 residues. V dropped 3 bases and J dropped 8 bases, with 14 bases sitting between them. The germline CDR1 and CDR2 sequences are LGHNT and FRNRAP. The CDR3: CASGLLGGRHEQFF. Written as DNA, the CDR3 is TGTGCTAGTGGTTTATTGGGCGGGCGGCATGAGCAGTTCTTC.

The chain links TRBV5-1 to TRBJ1-3; possibly TRBD1 for D (6 bases). Germline CDR1 reads SGHRS; CDR2 reads YFSETQ. The CDR3 extends over 16 amino acids. V was clipped by 1 base and J by 1 base, with 12 bases between them. CDR3 nucleotide sequence: TGCGCCAGCAGCTTGTCATACAGGGAATCTGGAAACACCATATATTTT. Its protein product is CASSLSYRESGNTIYF.

This chain links TRBV6-1 with TRBJ2-2; weak D call: TRBD1 (5 bases). The CDR3 runs 15 residues. V was trimmed by 1 base and J by 8 bases, leaving 14 bases between them. Germline loops: CDR1 MNHNS, CDR2 SASEGT. The CDR3 is CASSEGAGIPGELFF. The CDR3 nucleotides read TGTGCCAGCAGTGAAGGGGCAGGGATCCCGGGGGAGCTGTTTTTT.

J is TRBJ2-7 and V is TRBV6-5, with 7 bases lining up with TRBD1. With 0 bases clipped from V and 0 bases from J, the junction kept 2 bases outside the gene matches. Looked up from germline, CDR1 is MNHEY and CDR2 is SVGAGI. The CDR3 is 15 amino acids. CDR3 residues: CASSYSRQGSYEQYF. CDR3 coding DNA: TGTGCCAGCAGTTACTCGAGACAGGGCTCCTACGAGCAGTACTTC.

V and J are TRBV28 and TRBJ2-5; 9 nucleotides agree with TRBD2. The ends lost 3 bases at V and 1 base at J; junction bases unmatched: 6. This CDR3 has 16 amino acids. In germline, CDR1 is MDHEN, CDR2 SYDVKM. Here the CDR3 DNA reads TGTGCCAGCAGTTTCCTGGCGGGAGGGGTCCAAGAGACCCAGTACTTC. Amino acid sequence: CASSFLAGGVQETQYF.

The gene calls are TRBV5-4 and TRBJ1-4; D call uncertain. This CDR3 is built from 15 residues. Trimming removed 3 bases at V and 0 bases at J, with 9 bases between. Germline V gene sequence: CDR1 SGHNT, CDR2 YYREEE (reference sequence). This CDR3 reads CASSSGASTNEKLFF. As DNA, the CDR3 is TGTGCCAGCAGCTCAGGCGCCTCAACTAATGAAAAACTGTTTTTT. Filled out from reference TRBV5-4 and TRBJ1-4, the complete variable domain reads ETGVTQSPTHLIKTRGQQVTLRCSSQSGHNTVSWYQQALGQGPQFIFQYYREEENGRGNFPPRFSGLQFPNYSSELNVNALELDDSALYLCASSSGASTNEKLFFGSGTQLSVL.

The rearrangement joins TRBV27 to TRBJ2-1; D might be TRBD1 (5 bases). Trimming left V 5 bases short and J 5 bases short, with 16 bases between. This CDR3 has 15 amino acids. Germline lookup yields CDR1 MNHEY and CDR2 SMNVEV (reference sequence). In nucleotides, the CDR3 is TGTGCCAGCAGTCTAAGGGGCATCTCACACAATGAGCAGTTCTTC. Its translation: CASSLRGISHNEQFF.

This clone is classed as medium-sized (0.01 to 0.1%). The rearrangement joins TRBV19 to TRBJ2-7, with a weak D call TRBD2 (6 bases). The V gene's germline CDR1 is LNHDA and CDR2 SQIVND (reference sequence). The length of the CDR3 is 14 residues. V was shortened by 3 bases and J by 0 bases, with 9 bases between the two germline ends. The CDR3 here is CASSISGVSYEQYF. CDR3 nucleotides: TGTGCCAGTAGTATTTCGGGAGTCTCCTACGAGCAGTACTTC.